This is a list of T cell receptor beta chains from one sample in a study of T cell responses to AZD1222 COVID-19 vaccine. Using immunoSEQ multiplex PCR, the repertoire was profiled, and TCRdb retains in-frame clones only, with some absent. The table shows just over 95,000 clones, with approximately 91% occurring only once. The input for sequencing was peripheral blood, taken on day 0 of AZD1222 vaccination. These receptors were taken from an adult in good health. Each CDR3 is given with its conserved first and last residue. A D gene is named only where the DNA matches it firmly. Rows give clone size only sometimes, using once, few, many, or a class for an expanded clone.

once | 16 | TRBJ2-2 | TRBD2 | TRBV6-2/TRBV6-3 | TGTGCCAGCAGTCCCATGCGGGGGGTAAACACCGGGGAGCTGTTTTTT | CASSPMRGVNTGELFF
. | 12 | TRBJ2-4 | . | TRBV7-9 | TGTGCCAGCGCGGGGCCGGAAAACATTCAGTACTTC | CASAGPENIQYF
. | 11 | TRBJ1-1 | . | TRBV3-1/TRBV3-2 | TGTGCCAGTCAAGGGGGGCCTGAAGCTTTCTTT | CASQGGPEAFF
. | 15 | TRBJ1-1 | . | TRBV14 | TGTGCCAGCAGCCCAATCGAGACGATGAACACTGAAGCTTTCTTT | CASSPIETMNTEAFF
. | 13 | TRBJ2-7 | TRBD2 | TRBV7-2 | TGTGCCAGCAGCCTAGGACTAGACTACGAGCAGTACTTC | CASSLGLDYEQYF
. | 22 | TRBJ2-7 | TRBD1 | TRBV14 | TGTGCCAGCAGCCTTGAGAACAAGGGTTTCAATAGCCGGGACAGGGGACTCTACGAGCAGTACTTC | CASSLENKGFNSRDRGLYEQYF
. | 14 | TRBJ1-3 | . | TRBV7-8 | TGTGCCAGCAGCTTCATGGGCTCTGGAAACACCATATATTTT | CASSFMGSGNTIYF
once | 14 | TRBJ2-5 | . | TRBV13 | TGTGCCAGCAGCTTAGGTCCGAGCCAAGAGACCCAGTACTTC | CASSLGPSQETQYF
. | 15 | TRBJ2-5 | TRBD2 | TRBV27 | TGTGCCAGCAGTTTTGTAGCGGGGGACCAAGAGACCCAGTACTTC | CASSFVAGDQETQYF
. | 14 | TRBJ2-1 | TRBD2 | TRBV29-1 | TGCAGCGTTGAACATAGCGGGGGGGCAAATGAGCAGTTCTTC | CSVEHSGGANEQFF
. | 14 | TRBJ1-2 | TRBD1 | TRBV10-3 | TGTGCCATCAGTTGGACAGGGGAAAACTATGGCTACACCTTC | CAISWTGENYGYTF
. | 16 | TRBJ1-4 | . | TRBV19 | TGTGCCAGTAGACAGGACCGCGGTGATTGGGGCGAAAAACTGTTTTTT | CASRQDRGDWGEKLFF
. | 15 | TRBJ2-1 | TRBD2 | TRBV18 | TGTGCCAGCTCACCACAGCGGGGAAGATACAATGAGCAGTTCTTC | CASSPQRGRYNEQFF
. | 15 | TRBJ1-6 | . | TRBV7-9 | TGTGCCAGCAGCGCAGCAGGGGTTAAAGGTTCACCCCTCCACTTT | CASSAAGVKGSPLHF
. | 15 | TRBJ2-1 | TRBD1 | TRBV5-1 | TGCGCCAGCAGCCCGGACAGGGCAGAAAACAATGAGCAGTTCTTC | CASSPDRAENNEQFF
. | 13 | TRBJ1-1 | . | TRBV4-3 | TGCGCCAGCAGCCAAGTGAGGGACACTGAAGCTTTCTTT | CASSQVRDTEAFF
. | 13 | TRBJ1-5 | . | TRBV7-2 | TGTGCCAGCGCGCAGGGTATCAATCAGCCCCAGCATTTT | CASAQGINQPQHF
few | 12 | TRBJ1-1 | . | TRBV20-1 | TGCAGTGCTAGTTTACAGGGACTGAAAGCTTTCTTT | CSASLQGLKAFF
. | 13 | TRBJ1-1 | TRBD1 | TRBV5-6 | TGTGCCAGCAGCTCCGGGGACAGCACGGAAGCTTTCTTT | CASSSGDSTEAFF
. | 13 | TRBJ1-1 | . | TRBV7-9 | TGTGCCAGCAGCTTAGAGGGAAACACTGAAGCTTTCTTT | CASSLEGNTEAFF
. | 14 | TRBJ1-3 | . | TRBV30 | TGTGCCTGGAGTGTCGGGGGCTCTGGAAACACCATATATTTT | CAWSVGGSGNTIYF
. | 14 | TRBJ1-2 | . | TRBV30 | TGTGCCTGGAGTGCAGATAAGGGCACCTATGGCTACACCTTC | CAWSADKGTYGYTF
. | 13 | TRBJ2-3 | . | TRBV9 | TGTGCCAGCAGCAGGTCTAACACAGATACGCAGTATTTT | CASSRSNTDTQYF
. | 13 | TRBJ1-5 | . | TRBV30 | TGTGCCTGGAGTGGGCCAGGGGCTCAGCCCCAGCATTTT | CAWSGPGAQPQHF
. | 14 | TRBJ2-5 | TRBD2 | TRBV5-1 | TGCGCCAGCAGCTTGTGGGCGGGGGGAGAGACCCAGTACTTC | CASSLWAGGETQYF
. | 13 | TRBJ2-7 | . | TRBV11-3 | TGTGCCAGCAGCTTCCAGGGCAGCTACGAGCAGTACTTC | CASSFQGSYEQYF
. | 16 | TRBJ1-2 | . | TRBV10-2 | TGCGCCAGCAGTGAGGCTGGATCTCTCGCTAACTATGGCTACACCTTC | CASSEAGSLANYGYTF
. | 13 | TRBJ2-7 | TRBD2 | TRBV3-1/TRBV3-2 | TGTGCCAGCAGCCCAAGTTGGGGGGGGGAGCAGTACTTC | CASSPSWGGEQYF
. | 13 | TRBJ2-1 | . | TRBV29-1 | TGCAGCGTTGAAGTACTAGCTAACAATGAGCAGTTCTTC | CSVEVLANNEQFF
. | 14 | TRBJ2-2 | . | TRBV6-5 | TGTGCCAGCAGTTACGGACTTAACACCGGGGAGCTGTTTTTT | CASSYGLNTGELFF
. | 17 | TRBJ2-3 | TRBD2 | TRBV29-1 | TGCAGCGTTCGGGCGGGGGGGCCAAGCCCTAGCACAGATACGCAGTATTTT | CSVRAGGPSPSTDTQYF
. | 15 | TRBJ1-2 | TRBD1 | TRBV19 | TGTGCCAGTAGTATTCGACAGGGGGCCAACTATGGCTACACCTTC | CASSIRQGANYGYTF
. | 13 | TRBJ2-1 | . | TRBV18 | TGTGCCAGCTCACCACCGGCTGGGTGGAGCCTAGTCTTC | CASSPPAGWSLVF
. | 14 | TRBJ2-1 | . | TRBV15 | TGTGCCACCAGAGAGCAGGCCGCCTACAATGAGCAGTTCTTC | CATREQAAYNEQFF
. | 13 | TRBJ2-3 | . | TRBV6-4 | TGTGCCAGCAGCCGTAGCCCGACAGATACGCAGTATTTT | CASSRSPTDTQYF
. | 13 | TRBJ1-2 | TRBD1 | TRBV6-5 | TGTGCCAGCAGGGGGACAGGGGTCTATGGCTACACCTTC | CASRGTGVYGYTF
. | 11 | TRBJ1-3 | . | TRBV20-1 | TGCAGTGCGATGGGAGGAAACACCATATATTTT | CSAMGGNTIYF
. | 14 | TRBJ1-2 | . | TRBV6-5 | TGTGCCAGCAAAACGCCTTTAGGGGACTATGGCTACACCTTC | CASKTPLGDYGYTF
. | 16 | TRBJ2-7 | . | TRBV14 | TGTGCCAGCAGCCAAGACCGGGACGGAACCCTCTACGAGCAGTACTTC | CASSQDRDGTLYEQYF
. | 9 | TRBJ1-6 | . | TRBV9 | TGTGCCAGCAGCGCGGCCCTCCACTTT | CASSAALHF
few | 16 | TRBJ1-3 | TRBD1 | TRBV5-6 | TGTGCCAGCAGTTATGACAGGGAGAGCTCTGGAAACACCATATATTTT | CASSYDRESSGNTIYF
. | 16 | TRBJ1-2 | . | TRBV3-1/TRBV3-2 | TGTGCCAGCAGCCAATGGTCGGAAGGGGAGGACTATGGCTACACCTTC | CASSQWSEGEDYGYTF
once | 12 | TRBJ1-2 | . | TRBV6-5 | TGTGCCAGCATCGACAGTAACTATGGCTACACCTTC | CASIDSNYGYTF
. | 17 | TRBJ1-2 | TRBD1 | TRBV5-4 | TGTGCCAGCAGCCTTGGTGGAGGGACAGCATATAACTATGGCTACACCTTC | CASSLGGGTAYNYGYTF
. | 15 | TRBJ1-2 | TRBD1 | TRBV9 | TGTGCCAGCAGCGTCCGACAGGGGGCGTATAATGGCTACACCTTC | CASSVRQGAYNGYTF